This is a list of T cell receptor beta chains from one sample in a study of a mutant IDH1 vaccine in newly diagnosed glioma. Antigens for these TCRs are unknown. Data came from immunoSEQ multiplex PCR; TCRdb stores just in-frame clones and leaves some out. The sample consists of tens of thousands of clones, approximately 90% of them appearing once. The sample in question was PBMCs, obtained from a glioma patient whose treatment included an IDH1 peptide vaccine. Receptors originate from a man aged 45-65 years with glioma. CDR3s include the opening cysteine and the closing phenylalanine or tryptophan. A D gene is named only where the DNA matches it firmly. Only part of the rows carry a size: once, few, many, or a class if the clone is expanded.

length: 15; size: NA; D: TRBD1; V: TRBV9; J: TRBJ1-6; DNA: TGTGCCAGCAGCGTCCAGGGACAGAATAATTCACCCCTCCACTTT; CDR3: CASSVQGQNNSPLHF
length: 12; size: few; D: NA; V: TRBV7-9; J: TRBJ1-2; DNA: TGTGCCAGCAGCCCCGAACTTCTCGGCTACACCTTC; CDR3: CASSPELLGYTF
length: 11; size: NA; D: NA; V: TRBV13; J: TRBJ2-3; DNA: TGTGCCAGCAGCGTCGACGGGACGCAGTATTTT; CDR3: CASSVDGTQYF
length: 14; size: once; D: NA; V: TRBV7-2; J: TRBJ2-2; DNA: TGTGCCAGCAGCTTACTGCGGGTGGCCGGGGAGCTGTTTTTT; CDR3: CASSLLRVAGELFF
length: 14; size: once; D: NA; V: TRBV7-2; J: TRBJ1-2; DNA: TGTGCCAGCAGCCCCACAGGGTTAGGCTATGGCTACACCTTC; CDR3: CASSPTGLGYGYTF
length: 10; size: NA; D: NA; V: TRBV11-2; J: TRBJ2-7; DNA: TGTGCCAGCAGCTTGGTCGAGCAGTACTTC; CDR3: CASSLVEQYF
length: 13; size: NA; D: NA; V: TRBV9; J: TRBJ2-1; DNA: TGTGCCAGCAGCGTTGACAGCCACAATGAGCAGTTCTTC; CDR3: CASSVDSHNEQFF
length: 13; size: NA; D: NA; V: TRBV27; J: TRBJ2-1; DNA: TGTGCCAGCAGTTTATGGGGCCAAGATGAGCAGTTCTTC; CDR3: CASSLWGQDEQFF
length: 17; size: NA; D: NA; V: TRBV25-1; J: TRBJ2-5; DNA: TGTGCCAGCAGCGGACGAATCTACGGGGGCGGAGAAGAGACCCAGTACTTC; CDR3: CASSGRIYGGGEETQYF
length: 15; size: NA; D: NA; V: TRBV5-4; J: TRBJ1-2; DNA: TGTGCCAGCAGCTGGGGTGATGAGACCATTTATGGCTACACCTTC; CDR3: CASSWGDETIYGYTF
length: 18; size: NA; D: TRBD2; V: TRBV28; J: TRBJ2-1; DNA: TGTGCCAGCAGTACGCCCTTACCTAGCGGGAGAGTCTACAATGAGCAGTTCTTC; CDR3: CASSTPLPSGRVYNEQFF
length: 17; size: NA; D: NA; V: TRBV7-9; J: TRBJ2-3; DNA: TGTGCCAGCAGCCCAGTCGAGAGGGGGGGCGGCACAGATACGCAGTATTTT; CDR3: CASSPVERGGGTDTQYF
length: 16; size: NA; D: TRBD1; V: TRBV15; J: TRBJ2-6; DNA: TGTGCCACCAGCATCCAACAGGGGGCTGGGGCCAACGTCCTGACTTTC; CDR3: CATSIQQGAGANVLTF
length: 15; size: NA; D: TRBD2; V: TRBV18; J: TRBJ2-7; DNA: TGTGCCAGCTCACCGGCGACTAGCGGATCCTACGAGCAGTACTTC; CDR3: CASSPATSGSYEQYF
length: 16; size: NA; D: TRBD2; V: TRBV4-3; J: TRBJ2-3; DNA: TGCGCCAGCAGCCGGACCGGGGGGGCCGTGGCAGATACGCAGTATTTT; CDR3: CASSRTGGAVADTQYF
length: 16; size: medium-sized; D: NA; V: TRBV6-1; J: TRBJ2-2; DNA: TGTGCCAGCAGTGCGAGGCAGGTGGTTAACACCGGGGAGCTGTTTTTT; CDR3: CASSARQVVNTGELFF
length: 14; size: NA; D: NA; V: TRBV5-1; J: TRBJ2-5; DNA: TGCGCCAGCAGCTTGAGAGGGGGGGAAGAGACCCAGTACTTC; CDR3: CASSLRGGEETQYF
length: 14; size: NA; D: NA; V: TRBV18; J: TRBJ2-2; DNA: TGTGCCAGCTCACCTGGGCTGGTAACCGGGGAGCTGTTTTTT; CDR3: CASSPGLVTGELFF
length: 13; size: NA; D: NA; V: TRBV5-1; J: TRBJ2-7; DNA: TGCGCCAGCAGCTTGGTGGGAGGCTACGAGCAGTACTTC; CDR3: CASSLVGGYEQYF
length: 16; size: NA; D: NA; V: TRBV5-5; J: TRBJ2-2; DNA: TGTGCCAGCCGGAGGGGACCCGGGGGCGACACCGGGGAGCTGTTTTTT; CDR3: CASRRGPGGDTGELFF
length: 16; size: NA; D: TRBD1; V: TRBV6-1; J: TRBJ2-7; DNA: TGTGCCAGCAGTGCTACTGACAGGGGTCCCCCCTACGAGCAGTACTTC; CDR3: CASSATDRGPPYEQYF
length: 15; size: once; D: TRBD1; V: TRBV6-5; J: TRBJ2-7; DNA: TGTGCCAGCAGTAAACCCGGGACAGGGTACTACGAGCAGTACTTC; CDR3: CASSKPGTGYYEQYF